This paragraph covers one TCR beta chain sequence. Other DNA sequences in the same sample also yield this CDR3. Healthy HIV-negative adults without recent acute infections or vaccinations served as donors. Libraries were prepared by immunoSEQ multiplex PCR; TCRdb keeps only in-frame clonotypes and omits some of them. This sample carries more than 450,000 clones, around 74% of them seen once, and the ten largest clones take 13%. The data are from a study of shared clonotypes between healthy human individuals. The germline gives CDR1 MDHEN, CDR2 SYDVKM. The CDR3 sequence is 15 residues long. V gave up 6 bases and J gave up 2 bases, with 13 bases separating them.

The receptor was isolated from a woman in her 40s in good health. Some clones in this sample may be carry-over from other donors' samples. Material for sequencing was PBMCs. The chain links TRBV28 to TRBJ2-2; the D call may be TRBD1 or TRBD2 (5 bases each). The CDR3 DNA follows: TGTGCCAGCAGCCCCGGGACGGGCAACACCGGGGAGCTGTTTTTT. It encodes CASSPGTGNTGELFF.